Below are 10 T cell receptor beta chains sequenced from a single sample in a study of blood T cells in healthy people across ages. A second roughly 6 to 11 cycle PCR used barcoded and J-beta primers. Using its own MiXCR run on the 5' RACE reads, TCRdb lists one record per CDR3 protein. The sample yields some 1,000,000 distinct CDR3 sequences, about 23% seen once. These records were also assigned to another study, of T cells of mothers and their children.

The sequencing input was blood. The source is a girl aged 2 to 10 in good health.

This clonotype was counted only a few times. The chain employs TRBV5-5 and TRBJ2-7; D call uncertain. Looked up from germline, CDR1 is SGHKS and CDR2 is YYEKEE (reference sequence). Trimming stripped 4 bases from V and 4 bases from J, with 15 bases between. The CDR3 is 14 amino acids. This CDR3 reads CASSRLPGRYEQYF. The CDR3 region has the DNA TGTGCCAGCAGCCGACTCCCCGGGCGGTACGAGCAGTACTTC.

In its sample, this clonotype was seen many times. The V call is TRBV9, the J call TRBJ2-5, with a weak D call TRBD1 (5 bases). V was shortened by 2 bases and J by 5 bases, with 13 bases between the two germline ends. Germline V CDR1 and CDR2: SGDLS, YYNGEE. This CDR3 comprises 14 residues. CDR3 region: CASSVGARQETQYF. CDR3 sequence (DNA): TGTGCCAGCAGCGTTGGGGCACGACAGGAGACCCAGTACTTC.

This clonotype showed up just a few times. CDR3 protein: CASSLSSYETQYF. CDR3 DNA: TGCGCCAGCAGCTTGAGTTCCTACGAGACCCAGTACTTC. The J gene is TRBJ2-5, the V gene TRBV5-1; D unclear. This CDR3 has 13 amino acids. Germline assignment: CDR1 SGHRS and CDR2 YFSETQ. The germline V and J ends were trimmed by 1 base and 5 bases, with 9 bases remaining between them.

The chain joins TRBV7-9 to TRBJ2-1, with D perhaps TRBD2 (6 bases). The DNA end is more similar to TRBJ2-7, so the J call may be wrong. The CDR3 loop spans 12 amino acids. CDR1 is SEHNR, CDR2 FQNEAQ, per germline (reference sequence). The DNA for the CDR3 is TGTGCCAGCAGCTTAATAGGGAGGGAGCAGTACTTC. Translation gives CASSLIGREQYF.

This clonotype came up a few times. The CDR3, as DNA: TGTGCCAGCAGCGCCATAGCGGGGTCCTACAATGAGCAGTTCTTC. This gives the protein CASSAIAGSYNEQFF. The chain links TRBV7-9 to TRBJ2-1; 8 nucleotides match TRBD2. J lost 1 base, V lost 5 bases, and 4 bases had no gene match. Germline CDR1 reads SEHNR; CDR2 reads FQNEAQ (reference sequence). The CDR3 runs 15 residues.

This clonotype was seen more than once but under ten times. The V gene is TRBV20-1, the J gene TRBJ2-3; 9 bases line up with TRBD2. This CDR3 spans 15 amino acids. Germline-derived CDR1 and CDR2 are DFQATT and SNEGSKA (reference sequence). The V segment lost 6 bases and the J segment 7 bases; nucleotides outside the gene matches: 14. CDR3 bases: TGCAGTGCCCAGAGACTAGCGGACTATCTAAATACGCAGTATTTT. Its translation is CSAQRLADYLNTQYF.

The rearrangement uses TRBV7-8 and TRBJ2-3, with D possibly TRBD2 on 6 matching bases. Germline V gene sequence: CDR1 SGHVS, CDR2 FQNEAQ. V was shortened by 3 bases and J by 4 bases, with 14 bases between the two germline ends. The CDR3 sequence is 15 residues long. DNA for the CDR3: TGTGCCAGCAGCTTTGACGGGAGAAAGTCAGATACGCAGTATTTT. As protein: CASSFDGRKSDTQYF.

The gene calls are TRBV5-1 and TRBJ2-1; D remains ambiguous. In germline, CDR1 is SGHRS, CDR2 YFSETQ. Deletions cut 3 bases from V and 7 bases from J, with 17 bases between. The CDR3 spans 15 residues. The CDR3 loop is CASSWLADGWNEQFF. For the CDR3, the DNA is TGCGCCAGCAGCTGGTTAGCAGATGGATGGAATGAGCAGTTCTTC.

The chain couples TRBV6-1 to TRBJ2-2; tentatively, D is TRBD2 (6 bases). V shed 3 bases and J shed 3 bases, with 8 bases lying between them. There are 14 residues in the CDR3. The germline V gene encodes CDR1 MNHNS and CDR2 SASEGT. The CDR3 sequence is CASSEGDYTGELFF. In DNA, the CDR3 is TGTGCCAGCAGTGAGGGGGACTACACCGGGGAGCTGTTTTTT.

This clonotype turned up a few times. This chain connects TRBV7-8 to TRBJ2-4, with D possibly matching TRBD2 (6 bases). This CDR3 has 16 amino acids. Deletions cut 3 bases from V and 0 bases from J, with 12 bases between. Germline assignment: CDR1 SGHVS and CDR2 FQNEAQ. DNA of the CDR3: TGTGCCAGCAGCTTTGCAGGGACTCTAGCCAAAAACATTCAGTACTTC. Amino acids: CASSFAGTLAKNIQYF.